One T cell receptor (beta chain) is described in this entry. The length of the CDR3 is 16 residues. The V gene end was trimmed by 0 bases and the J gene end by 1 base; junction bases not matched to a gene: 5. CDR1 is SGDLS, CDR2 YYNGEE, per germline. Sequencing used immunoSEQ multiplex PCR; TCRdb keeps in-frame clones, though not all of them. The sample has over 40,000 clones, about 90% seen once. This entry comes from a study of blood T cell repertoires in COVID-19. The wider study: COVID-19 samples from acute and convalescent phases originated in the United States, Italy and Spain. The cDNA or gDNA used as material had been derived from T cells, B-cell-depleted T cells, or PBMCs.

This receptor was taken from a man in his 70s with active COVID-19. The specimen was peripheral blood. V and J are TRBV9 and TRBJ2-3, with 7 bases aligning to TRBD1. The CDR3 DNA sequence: TGTGCCAGCAGCGTAGACAGGGGCCGCCGCACAGATACGCAGTATTTT. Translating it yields CASSVDRGRRTDTQYF.